Shown below are 10 T cell receptor beta chains from a single sample sequenced in a study of T cell changes during pregnancy in multiple sclerosis. Profiled with immunoSEQ multiplex PCR; TCRdb holds only in-frame clones, not every one. The table records about 69,000 clones, around nine tenths of them present only once. Sequenced material: peripheral blood, taken before pregnancy. These receptors all stem from a female donor with multiple sclerosis, enrolled in a pregnancy study.

This chain uses TRBV19 with TRBJ1-2, with 7 bases identical to TRBD1. The CDR3 is 15 residues long. CDR1 and CDR2 (germline): LNHDA, SQIVND (reference sequence). The J segment lost 5 bases and the V segment lost 6 bases, leaving 12 bases of the junction unmatched. The CDR3 protein is CASRNTGATLYGYTF. CDR3 DNA: TGTGCCAGTAGAAATACAGGGGCGACGTTATATGGCTACACCTTC.

The J gene is TRBJ2-2, the V gene TRBV27; possible D gene TRBD1, 6 bases. Trimming pared 2 bases from V and 4 bases from J, leaving 14 bases between. Germline values: CDR1 MNHEY, CDR2 SMNVEV (reference sequence). CDR3 length: 16 amino acids. CDR3 region: CASSLAGRGGTGELFF. CDR3 nucleotides: TGTGCCAGCAGTTTAGCAGGGAGAGGGGGCACCGGGGAGCTGTTTTTT.

This chain links TRBV5-4 with TRBJ2-2; 7 bases are shared with TRBD1. CDR3 length: 16 amino acids. The germline gives CDR1 SGHNT, CDR2 YYREEE (reference sequence). Trimming cost V 2 bases and J 0 bases; bases outside gene matches: 4. The CDR3 sequence: CASSFAGTANTGELFF. The CDR3 DNA sequence: TGTGCCAGCAGCTTCGCCGGGACAGCGAACACCGGGGAGCTGTTTTTT.

The chain recombines TRBV29-1 with TRBJ1-1, with TRBD1 identical over 7 bases. The V segment lost 5 bases and the J segment 0 bases; nucleotides outside the gene matches: 3. The CDR3 is 13 amino acids. Germline V lookup: CDR1 SQVTM, CDR2 ANQGSEA. The CDR3 sequence: CSVQTGLNTEAFF. The CDR3 coding sequence is TGCAGCGTTCAGACAGGGCTGAACACTGAAGCTTTCTTT.

The chain uses TRBV19 and TRBJ1-5; unclear D gene. CDR1 is LNHDA and CDR2 is SQIVND in the germline V gene (reference sequence). V lost 5 bases and J lost 3, with 8 bases in between. This CDR3 is built from 13 residues. CDR3 protein: CASSVQVNQPQHF. The CDR3 nucleotides are TGTGCCAGTAGTGTCCAGGTCAATCAGCCCCAGCATTTT.

The chain carries TRBV4-2 and TRBJ2-3, with 11 bases lining up with TRBD2. CDR3 length: 15 residues. J was trimmed by 4 bases and V by 4 bases; bases with no gene match: 4. CDR1 is LGHNA and CDR2 is YNFKEQ in the germline V gene. The CDR3: CASSRPGLAADTQYF. The CDR3 nucleotides are TGTGCCAGCAGCCGTCCGGGACTAGCGGCAGATACGCAGTATTTT.

This rearrangement joins TRBV11-2 to TRBJ2-7, with TRBD1 matching over 9 bases. This CDR3 has 15 amino acids. J gave up 2 bases and V 4 bases, and 6 bases lay outside the gene matches. Germline values: CDR1 SGHAT, CDR2 FQNNGV. CDR3 sequence: CASSWTGDGTYEQYF. The CDR3 region has the DNA TGTGCCAGCAGCTGGACAGGGGACGGAACCTACGAGCAGTACTTC.

Here the CDR3 reads CASRGRQAVNYGYTF. CDR3 sequence (DNA): TGTGCCAGCAGAGGGAGACAGGCCGTTAACTATGGCTACACCTTC. This sequence joins TRBV6-5 and TRBJ1-2, with D tentatively TRBD1 (6 bases). The CDR3 length is 15 residues. The germline V and J ends were trimmed by 6 bases and 1 base, with 15 bases remaining between them. CDR1 is MNHEY, CDR2 SVGAGI, per germline.

CDR3 DNA sequence: TGTGCCAGCAGTCCTACAGGGGTCACTGAAGCTTTCTTT. This translates into CASSPTGVTEAFF. The chain links TRBV7-9 to TRBJ1-1; TRBD1 matches 7 bases. The ends lost 6 bases at V and 4 bases at J; junction bases unmatched: 5. Per germline, CDR1 SEHNR and CDR2 FQNEAQ (reference sequence). The CDR3 sequence is 13 residues long.

V usage is TRBV29-1 and J usage is TRBJ2-1, with D possibly matching TRBD2 (6 bases). The germline gives CDR1 SQVTM, CDR2 ANQGSEA. Trimming shortened V by 7 bases and J by 1 base, and 14 bases separated the two germline ends. The CDR3 consists of 14 residues. The CDR3 is CSGGLGGSYNEQFF. DNA of the CDR3: TGCAGCGGGGGTCTCGGGGGTTCCTACAATGAGCAGTTCTTC.